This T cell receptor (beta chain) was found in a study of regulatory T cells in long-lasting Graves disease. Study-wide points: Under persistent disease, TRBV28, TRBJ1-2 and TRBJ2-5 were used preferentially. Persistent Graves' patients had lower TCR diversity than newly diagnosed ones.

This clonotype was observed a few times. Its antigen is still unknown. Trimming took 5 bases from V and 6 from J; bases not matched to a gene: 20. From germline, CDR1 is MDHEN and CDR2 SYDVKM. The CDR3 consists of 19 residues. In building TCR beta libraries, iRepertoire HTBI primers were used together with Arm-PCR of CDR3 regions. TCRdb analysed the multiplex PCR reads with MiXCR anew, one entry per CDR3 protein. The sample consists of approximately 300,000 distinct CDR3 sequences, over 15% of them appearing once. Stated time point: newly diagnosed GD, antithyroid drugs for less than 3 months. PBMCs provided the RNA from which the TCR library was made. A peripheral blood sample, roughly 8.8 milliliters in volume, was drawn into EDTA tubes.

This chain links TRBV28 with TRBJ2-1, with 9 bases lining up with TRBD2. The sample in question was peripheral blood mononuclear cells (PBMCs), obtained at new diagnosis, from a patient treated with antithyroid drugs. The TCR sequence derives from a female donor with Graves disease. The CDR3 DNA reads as TGTGCCAGCAGTAGGGGCGAACGGTTCCTAGCGGGATCGGGCAATGAGCAGTTCTTC. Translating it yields CASSRGERFLAGSGNEQFF.